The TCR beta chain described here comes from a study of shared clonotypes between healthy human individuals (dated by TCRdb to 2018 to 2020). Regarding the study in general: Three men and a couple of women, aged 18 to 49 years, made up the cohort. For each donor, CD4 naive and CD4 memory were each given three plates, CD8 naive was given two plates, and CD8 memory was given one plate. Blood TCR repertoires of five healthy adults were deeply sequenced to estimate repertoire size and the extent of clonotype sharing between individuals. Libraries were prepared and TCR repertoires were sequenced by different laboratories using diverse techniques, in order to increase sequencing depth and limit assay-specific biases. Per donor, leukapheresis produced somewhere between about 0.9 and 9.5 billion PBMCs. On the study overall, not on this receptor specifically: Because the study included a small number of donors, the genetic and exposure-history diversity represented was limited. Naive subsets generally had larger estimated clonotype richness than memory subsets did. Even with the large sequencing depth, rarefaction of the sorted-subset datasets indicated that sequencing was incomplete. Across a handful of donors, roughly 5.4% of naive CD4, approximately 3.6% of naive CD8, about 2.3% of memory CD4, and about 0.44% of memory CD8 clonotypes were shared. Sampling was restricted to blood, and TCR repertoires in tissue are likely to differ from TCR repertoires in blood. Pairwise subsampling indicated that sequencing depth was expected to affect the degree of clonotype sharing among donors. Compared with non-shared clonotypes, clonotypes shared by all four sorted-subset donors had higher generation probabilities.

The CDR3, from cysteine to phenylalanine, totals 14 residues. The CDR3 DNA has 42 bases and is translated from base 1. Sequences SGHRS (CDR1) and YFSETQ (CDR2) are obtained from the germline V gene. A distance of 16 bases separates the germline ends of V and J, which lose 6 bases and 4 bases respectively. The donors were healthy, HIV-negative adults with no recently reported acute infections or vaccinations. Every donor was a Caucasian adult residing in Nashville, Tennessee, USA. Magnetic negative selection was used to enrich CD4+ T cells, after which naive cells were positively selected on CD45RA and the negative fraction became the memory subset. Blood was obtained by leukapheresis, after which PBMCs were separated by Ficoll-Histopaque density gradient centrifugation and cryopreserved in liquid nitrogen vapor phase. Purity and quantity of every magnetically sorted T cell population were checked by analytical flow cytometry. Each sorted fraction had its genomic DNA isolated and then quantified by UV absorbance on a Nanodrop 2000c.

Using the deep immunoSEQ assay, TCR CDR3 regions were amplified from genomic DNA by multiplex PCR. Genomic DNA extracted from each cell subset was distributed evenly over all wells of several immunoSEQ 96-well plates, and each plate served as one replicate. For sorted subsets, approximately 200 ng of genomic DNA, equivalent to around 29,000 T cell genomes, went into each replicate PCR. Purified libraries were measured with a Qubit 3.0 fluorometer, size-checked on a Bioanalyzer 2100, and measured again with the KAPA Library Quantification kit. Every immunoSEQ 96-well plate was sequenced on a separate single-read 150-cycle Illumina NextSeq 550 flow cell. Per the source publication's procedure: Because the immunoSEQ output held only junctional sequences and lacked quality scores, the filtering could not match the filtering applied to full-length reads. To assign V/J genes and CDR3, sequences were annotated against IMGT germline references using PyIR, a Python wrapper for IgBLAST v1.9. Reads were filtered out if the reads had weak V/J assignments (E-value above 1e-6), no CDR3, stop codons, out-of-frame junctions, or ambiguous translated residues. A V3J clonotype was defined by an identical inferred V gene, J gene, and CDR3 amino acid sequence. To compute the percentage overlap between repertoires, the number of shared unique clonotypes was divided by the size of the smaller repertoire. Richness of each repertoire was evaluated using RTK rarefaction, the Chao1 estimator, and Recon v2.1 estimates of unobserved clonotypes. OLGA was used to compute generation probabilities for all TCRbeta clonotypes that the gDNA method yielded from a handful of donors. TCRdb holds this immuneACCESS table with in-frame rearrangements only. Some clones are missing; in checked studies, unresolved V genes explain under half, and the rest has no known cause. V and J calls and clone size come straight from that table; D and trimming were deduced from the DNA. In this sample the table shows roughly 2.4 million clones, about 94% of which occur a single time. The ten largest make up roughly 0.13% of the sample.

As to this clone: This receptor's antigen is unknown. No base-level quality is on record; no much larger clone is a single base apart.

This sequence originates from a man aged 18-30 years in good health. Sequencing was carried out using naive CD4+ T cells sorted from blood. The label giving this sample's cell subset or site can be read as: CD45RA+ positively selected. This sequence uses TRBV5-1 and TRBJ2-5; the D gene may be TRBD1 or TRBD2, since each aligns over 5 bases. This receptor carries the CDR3 CASTSGTPRETQYF. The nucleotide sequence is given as TGCGCCAGCACCTCCGGGACCCCAAGAGAGACCCAGTACTTC. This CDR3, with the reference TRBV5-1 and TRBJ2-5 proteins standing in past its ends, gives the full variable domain KAGVTQTPRYLIKTRGQQVTLSCSPISGHRSVSWYQQTPGQGLQFLFEYFSETQRNKGNFPGRFSGRQFSNSRSEMNVSTLELGDSALYLCASTSGTPRETQYFGPGTRLLVL.